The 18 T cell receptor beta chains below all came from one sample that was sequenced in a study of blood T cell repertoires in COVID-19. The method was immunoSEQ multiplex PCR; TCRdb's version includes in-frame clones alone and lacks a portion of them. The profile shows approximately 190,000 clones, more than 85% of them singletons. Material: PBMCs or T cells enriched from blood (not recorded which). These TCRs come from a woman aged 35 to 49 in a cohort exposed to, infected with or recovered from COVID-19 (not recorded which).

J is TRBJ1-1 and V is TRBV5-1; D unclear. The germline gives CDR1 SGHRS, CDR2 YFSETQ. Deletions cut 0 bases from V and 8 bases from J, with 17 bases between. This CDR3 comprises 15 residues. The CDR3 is CASSLVGNPAAEAFF. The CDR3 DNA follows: TGCGCCAGCAGCTTGGTTGGGAACCCAGCGGCGGAAGCTTTCTTT.

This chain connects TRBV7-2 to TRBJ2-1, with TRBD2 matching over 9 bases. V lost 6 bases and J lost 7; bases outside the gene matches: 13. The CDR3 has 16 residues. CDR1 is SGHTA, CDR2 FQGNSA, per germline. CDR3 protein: CASRPAAGGPRNEQFF. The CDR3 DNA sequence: TGTGCCAGCAGACCGGCGGCGGGAGGGCCGAGGAATGAGCAGTTCTTC.

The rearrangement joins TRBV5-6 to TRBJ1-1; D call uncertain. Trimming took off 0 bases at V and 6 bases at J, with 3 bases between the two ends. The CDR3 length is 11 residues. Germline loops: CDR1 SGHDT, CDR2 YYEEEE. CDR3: CASSLGAEAFF. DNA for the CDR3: TGTGCCAGCAGCTTGGGCGCTGAAGCTTTCTTT.

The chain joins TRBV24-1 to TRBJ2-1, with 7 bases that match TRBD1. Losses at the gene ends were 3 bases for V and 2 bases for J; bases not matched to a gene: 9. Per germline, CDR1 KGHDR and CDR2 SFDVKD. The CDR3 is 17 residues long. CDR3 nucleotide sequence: TGTGCCACCAGTGATGTGAACAGGGGCCTCACCTACAATGAGCAGTTCTTC. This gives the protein CATSDVNRGLTYNEQFF.

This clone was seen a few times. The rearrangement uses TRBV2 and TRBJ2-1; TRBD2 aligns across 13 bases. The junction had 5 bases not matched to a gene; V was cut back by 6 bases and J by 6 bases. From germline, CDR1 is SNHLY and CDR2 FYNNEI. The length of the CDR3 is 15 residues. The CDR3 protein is CASRETSGRFNEQFF. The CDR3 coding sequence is TGTGCCAGCAGAGAGACTAGCGGGAGGTTCAATGAGCAGTTCTTC. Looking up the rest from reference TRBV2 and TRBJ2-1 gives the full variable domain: EPEVTQTPSHQVTQMGQEVILRCVPISNHLYFYWYRQILGQKVEFLVSFYNNEISEKSEIFDDQFSVERPDGSNFTLKIRSTKLEDSAMYFCASRETSGRFNEQFFGPGTRLTVL.

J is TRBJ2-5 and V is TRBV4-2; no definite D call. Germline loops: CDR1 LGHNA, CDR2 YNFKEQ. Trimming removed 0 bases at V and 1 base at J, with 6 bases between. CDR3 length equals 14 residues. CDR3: CASSQEAFQETQYF. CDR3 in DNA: TGTGCCAGCAGCCAAGAGGCATTCCAAGAGACCCAGTACTTC.

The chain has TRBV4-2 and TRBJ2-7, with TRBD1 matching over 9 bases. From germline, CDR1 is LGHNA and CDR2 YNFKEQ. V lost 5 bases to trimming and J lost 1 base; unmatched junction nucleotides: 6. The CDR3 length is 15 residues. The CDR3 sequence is CASSSRTGESYEQYF. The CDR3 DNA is TGTGCCAGCAGCTCCAGGACAGGGGAATCCTACGAGCAGTACTTC.

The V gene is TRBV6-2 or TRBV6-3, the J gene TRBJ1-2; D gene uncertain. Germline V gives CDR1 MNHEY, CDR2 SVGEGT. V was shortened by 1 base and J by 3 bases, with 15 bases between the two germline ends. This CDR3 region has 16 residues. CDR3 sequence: CASSYFRSVEDYGYTF. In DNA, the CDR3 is TGTGCCAGCAGTTACTTCAGGTCAGTGGAGGACTATGGCTACACCTTC.

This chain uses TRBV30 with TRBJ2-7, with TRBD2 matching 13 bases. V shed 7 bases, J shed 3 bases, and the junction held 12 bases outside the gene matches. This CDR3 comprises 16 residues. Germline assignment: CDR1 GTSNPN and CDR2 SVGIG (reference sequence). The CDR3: CASGTQLAGGIYEQYF. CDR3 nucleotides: TGTGCCTCCGGGACACAACTAGCGGGAGGGATCTACGAGCAGTACTTC.

CDR3 sequence reads: CASSYLYEQFF. The DNA for the CDR3 is TGTGCCAGCAGTTATCTTTATGAGCAGTTCTTC. The chain is built from TRBV6-5 and TRBJ2-1; D not resolved. The CDR3 totals 11 residues. V lost 3 bases and J lost 8, with 5 bases in between. Germline V gives CDR1 MNHEY, CDR2 SVGAGI.

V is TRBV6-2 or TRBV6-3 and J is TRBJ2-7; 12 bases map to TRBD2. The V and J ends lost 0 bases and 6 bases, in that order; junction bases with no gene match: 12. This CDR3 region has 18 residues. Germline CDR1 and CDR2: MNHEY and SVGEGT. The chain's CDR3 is CASSYSRAESSGRGEQYF. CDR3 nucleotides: TGTGCCAGCAGTTACTCCCGGGCGGAGTCTAGCGGGAGGGGCGAGCAGTACTTC.

The CDR3 spells CASSLESRGTGELFF. CDR3 DNA sequence: TGTGCCAGCAGCTTAGAAAGTCGGGGTACCGGGGAGCTGTTTTTT. The chain carries TRBV7-2 and TRBJ2-2; TRBD2 is a possible D gene (5 bases). CDR1 SGHTA and CDR2 FQGNSA come from the germline V gene. Trimming took 1 base from V and 5 from J, leaving 11 bases between them. The CDR3 totals 15 residues.

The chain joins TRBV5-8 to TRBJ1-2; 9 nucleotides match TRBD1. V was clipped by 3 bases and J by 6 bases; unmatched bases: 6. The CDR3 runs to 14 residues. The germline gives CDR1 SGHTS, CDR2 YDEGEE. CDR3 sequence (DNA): TGTGCCAGCAGCTGGACAGGGGTCACGGATGGCTACACCTTC. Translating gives CASSWTGVTDGYTF.

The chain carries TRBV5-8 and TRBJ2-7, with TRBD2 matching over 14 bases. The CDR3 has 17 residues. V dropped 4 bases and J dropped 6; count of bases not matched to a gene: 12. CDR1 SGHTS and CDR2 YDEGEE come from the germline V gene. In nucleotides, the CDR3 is TGTGCCAGCAGCCCCAACGGGGGACTAGCGGGGGTCGTCGAGCAGTACTTC. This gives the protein CASSPNGGLAGVVEQYF.

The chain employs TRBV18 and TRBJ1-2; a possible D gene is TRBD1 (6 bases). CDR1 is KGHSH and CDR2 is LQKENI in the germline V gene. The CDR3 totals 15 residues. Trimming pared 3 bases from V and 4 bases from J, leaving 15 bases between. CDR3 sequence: CASSPGQGRAYGYTF. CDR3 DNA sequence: TGTGCCAGCTCACCTGGGCAGGGGCGTGCCTATGGCTACACCTTC.

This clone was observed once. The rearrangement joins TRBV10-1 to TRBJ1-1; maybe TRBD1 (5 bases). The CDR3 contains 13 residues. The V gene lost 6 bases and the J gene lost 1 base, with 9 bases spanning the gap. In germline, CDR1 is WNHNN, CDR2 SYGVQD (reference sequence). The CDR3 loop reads CASRQDRNTEAFF. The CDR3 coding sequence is TGCGCCAGCAGACAAGACAGGAACACTGAAGCTTTCTTT.

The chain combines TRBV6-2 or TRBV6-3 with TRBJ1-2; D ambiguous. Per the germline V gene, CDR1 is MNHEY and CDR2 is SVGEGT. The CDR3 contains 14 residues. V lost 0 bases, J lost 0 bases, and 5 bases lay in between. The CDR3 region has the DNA TGTGCCAGCAGTTACTCTGCAGCTAACTATGGCTACACCTTC. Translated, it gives CASSYSAANYGYTF.

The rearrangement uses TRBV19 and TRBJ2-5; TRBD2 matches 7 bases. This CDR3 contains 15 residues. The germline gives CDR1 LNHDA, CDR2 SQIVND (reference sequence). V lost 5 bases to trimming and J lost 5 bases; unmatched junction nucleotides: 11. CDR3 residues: CASSLVGGSWETQYF. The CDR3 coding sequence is TGTGCCAGTAGTTTAGTCGGCGGGAGTTGGGAGACCCAGTACTTC.